This TCR beta chain is from a study of technical replicates of blood from a handful of donors. Trimming pared 0 bases from V and 2 bases from J, leaving 11 bases between. This CDR3 has 14 amino acids. Germline values: CDR1 GTSNPN, CDR2 SVGIG (reference sequence). Produced via immunoSEQ multiplex PCR; TCRdb's table is partial and in-frame only. The data hold approximately 51,000 clones, with about 94% observed a single time. This receptor was identified in a human donor in good health. Some clones in this sample may be carry-over from other donors' samples. The chain is built from TRBV30 and TRBJ2-7, with D perhaps matching TRBD2 (6 bases). Sequencing was carried out using PBMCs. Written as DNA, the CDR3 is TGTGCCTGGAGTGTCGGGACTTTCCCCTACGAGCAGTACTTC. This translates into CAWSVGTFPYEQYF. Full variable domain (missing parts from reference TRBV30 and TRBJ2-7): SQTIHQWPATLVQPVGSPLSLECTVEGTSNPNLYWYRQAAGRGLQLLFYSVGIGQISSEVPQNLSASRPQDRQFILSSKKLLLSDSGFYLCAWSVGTFPYEQYFGPGTRLTVT.